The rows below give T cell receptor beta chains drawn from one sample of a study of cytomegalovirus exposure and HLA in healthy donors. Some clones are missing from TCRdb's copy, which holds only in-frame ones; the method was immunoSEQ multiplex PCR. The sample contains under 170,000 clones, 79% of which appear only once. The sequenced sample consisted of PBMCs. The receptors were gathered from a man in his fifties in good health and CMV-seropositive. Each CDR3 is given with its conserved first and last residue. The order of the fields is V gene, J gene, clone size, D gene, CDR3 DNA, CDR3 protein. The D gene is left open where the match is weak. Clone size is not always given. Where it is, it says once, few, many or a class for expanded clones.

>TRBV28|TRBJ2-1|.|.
TGTGCCAGCAGGGAGGACTCTACTTACAATGAGCAGTTCTTC
CASREDSTYNEQFF
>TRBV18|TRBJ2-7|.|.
TGTGCCAGCTCACCTGGACAGAGCTCCTACGAGCAGTACTTC
CASSPGQSSYEQYF
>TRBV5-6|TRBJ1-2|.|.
TGTGCCAGCAGCTTGTACCAAGGGGTAGATGGCTACACCTTC
CASSLYQGVDGYTF
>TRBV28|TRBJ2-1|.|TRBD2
TGTGCCAGCAGGCCTACCGGGACTAGCAACTATGAGCAGTTCTTC
CASRPTGTSNYEQFF
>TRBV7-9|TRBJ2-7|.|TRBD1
TGTTCCAGCAGTCCGACAGGGGGCACAATCTCTGTCTCCTACGAGCAGTACTTC
CSSSPTGGTISVSYEQYF
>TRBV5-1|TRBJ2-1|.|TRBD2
TGCGCCAGCAGCATGAGCGGGAGCCACAATGAGCAGTTCTTC
CASSMSGSHNEQFF
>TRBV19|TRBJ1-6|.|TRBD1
TGTGCCAGTACAGACAGGGGACAACCCCTCCACTTT
CASTDRGQPLHF
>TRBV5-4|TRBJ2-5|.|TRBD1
TGTGCCAGCAGCTTGGTAGGGACAGGGAAAGAGACCCAGTACTTC
CASSLVGTGKETQYF
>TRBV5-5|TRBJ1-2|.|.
TGTGCCAGCAGCATAACAGGAACTAACTATGGCTACACCTTC
CASSITGTNYGYTF
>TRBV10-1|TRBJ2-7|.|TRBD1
TGCGCCAGCAGTTCCACAGGGGGCTACGAGCAGTACTTC
CASSSTGGYEQYF
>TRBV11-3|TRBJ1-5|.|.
TGTGCCAGCAGCTTAGCAAGAGGGAGCAATCAGCCCCAGCATTTT
CASSLARGSNQPQHF
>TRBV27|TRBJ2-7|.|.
TGTGCCAGCAGTTCAGATTACGAGCAGTACTTC
CASSSDYEQYF
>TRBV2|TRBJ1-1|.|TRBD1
TGTGCCAGCATAGAACCCCCGGACAGGGGTCAAACTGAAGCTTTCTTT
CASIEPPDRGQTEAFF
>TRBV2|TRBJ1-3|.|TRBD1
TGTGCCAGCAGTAATGACAGGGGGCCTGGAAACACCATATATTTT
CASSNDRGPGNTIYF
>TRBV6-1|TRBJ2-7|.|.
TGTGCCAGCAGTGAAGCGCACAGCCCGGCGTACGAGCAGTACTTC
CASSEAHSPAYEQYF
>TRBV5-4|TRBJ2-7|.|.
TGTGCCAGCAGCTTCTACTACGAGCAGTACTTC
CASSFYYEQYF
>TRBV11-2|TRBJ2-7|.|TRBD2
TGTGCCAGCAGCTCGAAGACTAGCGGGAGCTACGAGCAGTACTTC
CASSSKTSGSYEQYF
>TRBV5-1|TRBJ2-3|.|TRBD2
TGCGCCAGCAGGCCTACTAGCGGGATGATTGATACGCAGTATTTT
CASRPTSGMIDTQYF
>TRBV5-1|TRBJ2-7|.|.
TGCGCCAGCAGCTTAACTCCCTACGAGCAGTACTTC
CASSLTPYEQYF
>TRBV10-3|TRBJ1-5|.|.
TGTGCCATCAGTGAACAGGCCTTGGACCAGCCCCAGCATTTT
CAISEQALDQPQHF
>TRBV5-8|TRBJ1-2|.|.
TGTGCCAGCAGCCCATCCGACAGGCTCTATGGCTACACCTTC
CASSPSDRLYGYTF
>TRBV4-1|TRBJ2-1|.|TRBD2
TGCGCCAGCAGCCCGACTAGCGGGATAGGCCATGAGCAGTTCTTC
CASSPTSGIGHEQFF
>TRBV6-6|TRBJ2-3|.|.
TGTGCCGCCCGGGACACCAGCACAGATACGCAGTATTTT
CAARDTSTDTQYF
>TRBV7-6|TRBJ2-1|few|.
TGTGCCAGCAGTCTAGATACCTACAATGAGCAGTTCTTC
CASSLDTYNEQFF
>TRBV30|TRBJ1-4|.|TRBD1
TGTGCCTACTCCCGGGGGACAGGGGATGAAAAACTGTTTTTT
CAYSRGTGDEKLFF
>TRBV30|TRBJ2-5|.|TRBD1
TGTGCCTGGAGTGGGACAGGGAACCAAGAGACCCAGTACTTC
CAWSGTGNQETQYF
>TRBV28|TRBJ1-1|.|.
TGTGCCAGCAGTCCGCGGGGGGACGAAGCTTTCTTT
CASSPRGDEAFF
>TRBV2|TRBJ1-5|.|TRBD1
TGTGCCAGCAGCGCGACGACAGGGCGGGAACAGCCCCAGCATTTT
CASSATTGREQPQHF
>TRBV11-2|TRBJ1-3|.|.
TGTGCCAGCAGCTTAAGCCAGGGCGTGGGAAACACCATATATTTT
CASSLSQGVGNTIYF
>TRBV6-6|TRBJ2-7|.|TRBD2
TGTGCCAGCAGTTACTCAACTAGCGGGAGGGCCTACGAGCAGTACTTC
CASSYSTSGRAYEQYF
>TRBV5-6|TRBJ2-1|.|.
TGTGCCAGCAGCTTGGATCTGACTCTCCATTTCGCTGACAATGAGCAGTTCTTC
CASSLDLTLHFADNEQFF
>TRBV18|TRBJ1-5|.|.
TGTGCCAGCTCACCACCGTTGGGGCTGGGCAATCAGCCCCAGCATTTT
CASSPPLGLGNQPQHF
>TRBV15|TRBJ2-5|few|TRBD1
TGTGCCACCAGCAGGGGACAGGGAAACCAAGAGACCCAGTACTTC
CATSRGQGNQETQYF
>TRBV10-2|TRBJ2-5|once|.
TGCGCCAGCAGAGAAGTTGGTCAGGGCGGAGAGCAGTACTTC
CASREVGQGGEQYF
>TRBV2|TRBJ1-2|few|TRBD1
TGTGCCAGCATTGGGGGGGGACAGGGTCTTTACACCTTC
CASIGGGQGLYTF
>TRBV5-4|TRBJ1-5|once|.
TGTGCCAGCAGCTTGGATCCAGATCAGCCCCAGCATTTT
CASSLDPDQPQHF
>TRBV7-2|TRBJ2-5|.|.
TGTGCCAGCAGCTTTTCGCGAGGCGAGACCCAGTACTTC
CASSFSRGETQYF
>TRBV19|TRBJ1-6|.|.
TGTGCCAGTAGTATAGTATTTGCGGCCACGACGACACCCCTCCACTTT
CASSIVFAATTTPLHF
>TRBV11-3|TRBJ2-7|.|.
TGTGCCAGCAGCCCCGGGACACTGAGCTCCTACGAGCAGTACTTC
CASSPGTLSSYEQYF
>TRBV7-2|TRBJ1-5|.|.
TGTGCCAGCAGCCGACATAGCAATCAGCCCCAGCATTTT
CASSRHSNQPQHF
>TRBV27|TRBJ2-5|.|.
TGTGCCAGCACCAGAAACGTCCTTGAAGAGACCCAGTACTTC
CASTRNVLEETQYF
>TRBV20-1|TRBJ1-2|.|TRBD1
TGCAGTGCTAGCCCTGGGACAGGGGGGACCTTC
CSASPGTGGTF
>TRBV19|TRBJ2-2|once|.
TGTGCCACCGTGGGGGACTTCCCGAACACCGGGGAGCTGTTTTTT
CATVGDFPNTGELFF
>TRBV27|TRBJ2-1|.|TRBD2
TGTGCCAGCCGGGGGGACCCAAACTACAATGAGCAGTTCTTC
CASRGDPNYNEQFF
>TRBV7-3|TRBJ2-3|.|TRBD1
TGTGCCAGCAGCCTGGGACAGAGCACAGATACGCAGTATTTT
CASSLGQSTDTQYF
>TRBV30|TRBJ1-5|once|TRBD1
TGTGCCTGGAGTAAGGGACAGCTCAATCAGCCCCAGCATTTT
CAWSKGQLNQPQHF
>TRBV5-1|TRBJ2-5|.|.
TGCGCCAGCAGCAGCTGGGAGGAGGGAGAGACCCAGTACTTC
CASSSWEEGETQYF
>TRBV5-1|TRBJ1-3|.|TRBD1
TGCGCCAGCAGATACAGGGGGCCTGGAAACACCATATATTTT
CASRYRGPGNTIYF
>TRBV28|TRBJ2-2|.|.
TGTGCCAGCAGACCTCCTGGGGCACTGGGGACCGGGGAGCTGTTTTTT
CASRPPGALGTGELFF
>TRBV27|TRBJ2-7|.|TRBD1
TGTGCCAGCAGTCCGGGGCCGGGACAGGGAACCTACGAGCAGTACTTC
CASSPGPGQGTYEQYF
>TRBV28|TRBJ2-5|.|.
TGTGCCAGCACCCAGACTAGGGGCGCCGGGGAGACCCAGTACTTC
CASTQTRGAGETQYF
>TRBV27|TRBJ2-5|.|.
TGTGCCAGCAGTTTTGCGGCCGATCGAACCCAGTACTTC
CASSFAADRTQYF
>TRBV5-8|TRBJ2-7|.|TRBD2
TGTGCCAGCAGCTCCAGGACTAGCGGGAGGGCCGCCTACGAGCAGTACTTC
CASSSRTSGRAAYEQYF
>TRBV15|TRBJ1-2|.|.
TGTGCCACCAGCACGACGGAGAGCTATGGCTACACCTTC
CATSTTESYGYTF
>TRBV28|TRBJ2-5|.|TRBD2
TGTGCCAGCAGTCAAACTAGCGGGGGGCCAGAGACCCAGTACTTC
CASSQTSGGPETQYF
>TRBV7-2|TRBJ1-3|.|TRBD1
TGTGCCAGCAGCTTAGCGTTCCCCGGACAGGGCTTTGGAAACACCATATATTTT
CASSLAFPGQGFGNTIYF
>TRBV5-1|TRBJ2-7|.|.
TGCGCCAGCAGCCCCCTACAGGGTTCCTACGAGCAGTACTTC
CASSPLQGSYEQYF
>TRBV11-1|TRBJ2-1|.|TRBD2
TGTGCCAGCAGCTTAGCCGCACTAGCGGGAGGTACCTTGGATGAGCAGTTCTTC
CASSLAALAGGTLDEQFF
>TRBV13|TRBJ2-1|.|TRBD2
TGTGCCAGCAGCTCTTACCGACTAGCGGGCATATACAATGAGCAGTTCTTC
CASSSYRLAGIYNEQFF